This T cell receptor (beta chain) was sequenced for a study of CD8 T cells in ankylosing spondylitis. There are many counts of this clonotype. Its antigen is unidentified. TCRdb re-called the 5' RACE reads through MiXCR, storing one row per CDR3 protein. The sample has fewer than 250,000 distinct CDR3 sequences, about 10% seen once. Study-level points and caveats: Earlier literature documents some of the motif variants in reactive arthritis synovial fluid and blood. CD8+ by phenotype, disease-linked clones were relatively rare in peripheral blood. From matched ankylosing spondylitis synovial fluid, disease-linked clones were reportedly recovered at significantly enriched levels.

This receptor was taken from a male donor with ankylosing spondylitis or in good health (not recorded which). Sequenced material: blood, either unsorted or a sorted T cell fraction (not recorded which).

CDR3 amino acids: CATSPRTDRYQETQYF. Written as DNA, the CDR3 is TGTGCCACCAGCCCCCGGACAGACCGGTACCAAGAGACCCAGTACTTC. The chain links TRBV15 to TRBJ2-5, with a possible D match to TRBD1 (6 bases). This CDR3 contains 16 residues. Germline V CDR1 and CDR2: LNHNV, YYDKDF (reference sequence). The V gene lost 5 bases and the J gene lost 0 bases, with 16 bases spanning the gap.